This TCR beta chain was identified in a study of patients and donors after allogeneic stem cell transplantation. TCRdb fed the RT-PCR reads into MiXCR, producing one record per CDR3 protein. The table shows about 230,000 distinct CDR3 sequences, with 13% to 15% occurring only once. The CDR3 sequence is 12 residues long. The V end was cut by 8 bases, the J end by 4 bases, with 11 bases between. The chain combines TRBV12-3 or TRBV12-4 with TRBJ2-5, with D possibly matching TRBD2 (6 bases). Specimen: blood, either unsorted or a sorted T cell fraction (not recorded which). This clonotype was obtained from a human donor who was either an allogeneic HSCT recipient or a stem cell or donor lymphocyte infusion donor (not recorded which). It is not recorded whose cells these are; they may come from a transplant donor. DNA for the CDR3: TGTGCCAGCGCGCTCGGGGGAGAGACCCAGTACTTC. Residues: CASALGGETQYF.